The 21 T cell receptor beta chains given below trace back to one sample, sequenced in a study of metastatic and nonmetastatic thyroid tumors. Patients underwent thyroid surgery, and none had received any treatment before it. TCRdb reprocessed the PCR reads using MiXCR. Of some 15,000 clones listed, around 21% were seen once; the top ten hold 21%. Material: adjacent normal tissue. The receptors originated from a female donor with papillary thyroid cancer or a benign thyroid nodule (not recorded which). Some clones in this sample may be carry-over from other donors' samples.

The chain employs TRBV6-1 and TRBJ1-6; 7 bases are a match to TRBD1. Germline assignment: CDR1 MNHNS and CDR2 SASEGT. The CDR3 covers 17 residues. V gave up 6 bases and J gave up 0 bases; unmatched junction bases: 8. The CDR3 sequence: CASSLTYRGSYNSPLHF. Here the CDR3 DNA reads TGTGCCAGCAGCTTAACTTACAGGGGCTCCTATAATTCACCCCTCCACTTT.

The chain combines TRBV5-6 with TRBJ1-1; 10 bases are a match to TRBD1. This CDR3 region has 15 residues. Germline lookup yields CDR1 SGHDT and CDR2 YYEEEE. After removal of 4 bases from V and 5 bases from J, the junction contained 8 bases not matched to a gene. In nucleotides, the CDR3 is TGTGCCAGCAGCCCGGGGGGACAGGGGAGAACTGAAGCTTTCTTT. This sequence encodes CASSPGGQGRTEAFF.

The J gene is TRBJ2-2, the V gene TRBV20-1; TRBD2 aligns across 11 bases. The V gene's germline CDR1 is DFQATT and CDR2 SNEGSKA (reference sequence). The length of the CDR3 is 14 residues. The ends lost 5 bases at V and 5 bases at J; junction bases unmatched: 4. Written as DNA, the CDR3 is TGCAGTGCTCCGGGACTAGCGGCAACCGGGGAGCTGTTTTTT. Protein product: CSAPGLAATGELFF.

The chain carries TRBV15 and TRBJ1-3, with 7 bases fitting TRBD1. Germline V gene data show CDR1 as LNHNV and CDR2 as YYDKDF (reference sequence). The CDR3 covers 15 residues. The junction had 4 bases not matched to a gene; V was cut back by 3 bases and J by 2 bases. CDR3 nucleotide sequence: TGTGCCACCAGCAGTGGGACAGACCCTGGAAACACCATATATTTT. It is translated as CATSSGTDPGNTIYF.

V usage is TRBV18 and J usage is TRBJ1-1; TRBD1 is a possible D gene (5 bases). V lost 5 bases to trimming and J lost 6 bases, with 19 bases between them. CDR1 and CDR2 from the germline V gene are KGHSH and LQKENI. The CDR3 is 15 residues long. CDR3 coding DNA: TGTGCCAGCTCAGCGGACCCAAGGGGCCGTTCTGAAGCTTTCTTT. Protein sequence: CASSADPRGRSEAFF.

Regarding this clone: In this CDR3 the conserved last residue, phenylalanine or tryptophan, is missing, so a read error is likely. The V and J genes are TRBV20-1 and TRBJ1-2; 10 positions match TRBD1. V lost 3 bases to trimming and J lost 3 bases; unmatched junction nucleotides: 7. Germline V lookup: CDR1 DFQATT, CDR2 SNEGSKA (reference sequence). The CDR3 consists of 15 residues. In DNA, the CDR3 is TGCAGTGCTAGGGAACCGGGACAGGGGTACTATGGCTACACCTCC. Translation gives CSAREPGQGYYGYTS.

This clone was observed a few times. This chain joins TRBV20-1 and TRBJ1-5; TRBD1 aligns across 7 bases. The CDR3 contains 17 residues. Germline lookup yields CDR1 DFQATT and CDR2 SNEGSKA (reference sequence). Trimming at V came to 4 bases and at J to 0 bases, leaving 12 bases not matched to a gene. The CDR3 coding sequence is TGCAGTGCTATTCAGGGGGATCTAGCGGCTAGCAATCAGCCCCAGCATTTT. Protein: CSAIQGDLAASNQPQHF.

The genes are TRBV20-1 and TRBJ2-7, with no clear D. V lost 6 bases to trimming and J lost 4 bases, with 10 bases between them. The CDR3 covers 11 residues. Looked up from germline, CDR1 is DFQATT and CDR2 is SNEGSKA (reference sequence). The CDR3: CSARAVYEQYF. The DNA of the CDR3 is TGCAGTGCGCGCGCGGTATACGAGCAGTACTTC.

This chain links TRBV6-2 or TRBV6-3 with TRBJ1-6; D unresolved. CDR3 size: 11 residues. V was clipped by 2 bases and J by 7 bases, with 0 bases between them. Germline values: CDR1 MNHEY, CDR2 SVGEGT. This CDR3 reads CASSYNSPLHF. CDR3 nucleotide sequence: TGTGCCAGCAGTTACAATTCACCCCTCCACTTT.

This clone was detected a few times. The chain is built from TRBV6-5 and TRBJ2-1, with D unresolved. Germline V gene data show CDR1 as MNHEY and CDR2 as SVGAGI. Between the trimmed V and J ends, which lost 0 bases and 9 bases, there was a span of 9 bases. There are 13 residues in the CDR3. In DNA form, the CDR3 reads TGTGCCAGCAGTTACTCCGGTGTCTCTGAGCAGTTCTTC. It is translated as CASSYSGVSEQFF.

The sample holds a few counts of this clone. The V call is TRBV3-1, the J call TRBJ1-1, with D unresolved. From germline, CDR1 is LGHDT and CDR2 YNNKEL (reference sequence). The V end lost 3 bases, the J end lost 2 bases, and 10 bases lay between the germline ends. CDR3 size: 14 residues. This chain's CDR3 is CASSQRDSNTEAFF. The CDR3 DNA reads TGTGCCAGCAGCCAGCGGGATTCTAACACTGAAGCTTTCTTT.

This clone came up a few times. The chain employs TRBV20-1 and TRBJ1-1; 8 bases fit TRBD1. V lost 3 bases, J lost 3 bases, and 12 bases stayed unmatched. This CDR3 has 16 residues. Germline V gene lookup returns CDR1 DFQATT and CDR2 SNEGSKA (reference sequence). The DNA for the CDR3 is TGCAGTGCTAGTAAATCTGGGACAGGATCCCACACTGAAGCTTTCTTT. Its protein product is CSASKSGTGSHTEAFF.

This clone was picked up a small number of times. Here the CDR3 reads CASSPGYGYTF. For the CDR3, the DNA is TGTGCCAGCAGCCCAGGGTATGGCTACACCTTC. The rearrangement links TRBV6-1 to TRBJ1-2; D might be TRBD1 (5 bases). Germline-derived CDR1 and CDR2 are MNHNS and SASEGT. CDR3 size: 11 residues. V gave up 6 bases and J gave up 5 bases, with 7 bases separating them.

V is TRBV12-3 or TRBV12-4 and J is TRBJ2-7, with a weak D call TRBD2 (6 bases). V was trimmed by 4 bases and J by 3 bases, leaving 16 bases between them. This CDR3 is built from 15 residues. The CDR3 DNA is TGTGCCAGCAGTTCCGAAGCGGGTCGGCTCTACGAGCAGTACTTC. It yields the protein CASSSEAGRLYEQYF.

In the case of this clone: A read error is likely, as this CDR3 ends without the conserved phenylalanine or tryptophan. Written as DNA, the CDR3 is TGTGCCAGCTCACCACCTTGGGGGTGGAACTATGGCTACACCCTC. This translates into CASSPPWGWNYGYTL. This chain links TRBV18 with TRBJ1-2; TRBD1 is a possible D gene (5 bases). The CDR3 has 15 amino acids. CDR1 KGHSH and CDR2 LQKENI come from the germline V gene. The V end was cut by 0 bases, the J end by 2 bases, with 10 bases between.

V and J are TRBV28 and TRBJ2-7; perhaps TRBD1 as D (5 bases). The CDR3 is 15 amino acids. V was trimmed by 8 bases and J by 2 bases, leaving 19 bases between them. The germline gives CDR1 MDHEN, CDR2 SYDVKM. In nucleotides, the CDR3 is TGTGCCAGCCCCAATCAGGGAAAGGCGACCTACGAGCAGTACTTC. Its protein product is CASPNQGKATYEQYF.

The rearrangement uses TRBV30 and TRBJ2-1, with 7 bases fitting TRBD1. The junction had 6 bases not matched to a gene; V was cut back by 4 bases and J by 0 bases. CDR3 size: 15 residues. Germline-derived CDR1 and CDR2 are GTSNPN and SVGIG (reference sequence). CDR3 sequence reads: CAWTQGVSSYNEQFF. In DNA form, the CDR3 reads TGTGCCTGGACCCAGGGGGTCAGCTCCTACAATGAGCAGTTCTTC.

This chain joins TRBV5-1 and TRBJ2-7; no clear D. Germline loops: CDR1 SGHRS, CDR2 YFSETQ. V was trimmed by 0 bases and J by 3 bases, leaving 10 bases between them. The CDR3 runs 14 residues. The CDR3 spells CASSLGSSNYEQYF. Written as DNA, the CDR3 is TGCGCCAGCAGCTTGGGTTCATCCAACTACGAGCAGTACTTC.

This clone was detected a few times. The chain has TRBV3-1 and TRBJ2-2; the D gene is possibly TRBD2 (5 bases). V lost 0 bases and J lost 4, with 6 bases in between. The CDR3 runs 14 residues. The germline gives CDR1 LGHDT, CDR2 YNNKEL (reference sequence). The CDR3: CASSQDAGTGELFF. The CDR3 DNA reads as TGTGCCAGCAGCCAAGACGCGGGCACCGGGGAGCTGTTTTTT.

V gene TRBV4-2 combines with J gene TRBJ1-6, with 7 positions matching TRBD1. Unmatched junction bases numbered 5, after V lost 1 base and J lost 8 bases. Germline V gene data show CDR1 as LGHNA and CDR2 as YNFKEQ. The CDR3 is 15 amino acids. In DNA, the CDR3 is TGTGCCAGCAGCCAAGGACAGGGCCGTTATTCACCCCTCCACTTT. It yields the protein CASSQGQGRYSPLHF.

Comments on this clone: This could be a read error, since a much larger clone is one nucleotide away. Other DNA sequences in the same sample also yield this CDR3. The chain carries TRBV6-1 and TRBJ2-1; D remains ambiguous. This CDR3 spans 15 amino acids. CDR1 and CDR2 (germline): MNHNS, SASEGT. Trimming removed 6 bases at V and 4 bases at J, with 16 bases between. CDR3 DNA: TGTGCCAGCAGCCTCAGCGAAGGTGGTTACAATGAGCAGTTCTTC. Residues: CASSLSEGGYNEQFF.